The TCR beta chain described here comes from a study of Graves' ophthalmopathy and Graves' hyperthyroidism. Background on the study: Researchers obtained peripheral blood at initial diagnosis, before any treatment had begun.

Trimming cost V 2 bases and J 6 bases, with 11 bases left between them. The CDR3 runs 13 residues. CDR1 is MNHEY, CDR2 SMNVEV, per germline (reference sequence). The study enrolled ophthalmopathy donors with moderate-to-severe activity, CAS ≥3, NOSPECS ≥4 and duration under 3 months. This clonotype has ten or more counts. What it binds is unknown. Amplified TCR beta CDR3 regions were obtained using RNA transcripts as template. HTBI primers primed a first-round RT-PCR, and a second-round multiplex PCR followed. Using its own MiXCR run on the multiplex PCR reads, TCRdb lists one record per CDR3 protein. The top ten hold around 9.8% of the sample, which has about 210,000 distinct CDR3 sequences, about 32% seen once. Whole-study results and caveats: Ophthalmopathy progression prediction by the model yielded a sensitivity of about 68% and a specificity of around 72%. Most expanded clonotypes in thyroid above 0.001 frequency also showed up in blood.

Specimen: peripheral blood. The source is a man aged 50 or older with Graves' ophthalmopathy. The genes are TRBV27 and TRBJ2-7, with D unclear. CDR3 residues: CASSLDEQSEQYF. The CDR3 nucleotides read TGTGCCAGCAGTTTAGACGAACAGAGCGAGCAGTACTTC.